A selection of T cell receptor beta chains follows, all from one sample in a study of T cell responses to AZD1222 COVID-19 vaccine. Some clones are missing from TCRdb's copy, which holds only in-frame ones; the method was immunoSEQ multiplex PCR. This sample has some 120,000 clones, with 80% to 90% found just once. The specimen comprised peripheral blood, sampled on day 0 of AZD1222 vaccination. The receptor set was obtained from an adult in good health. Both conserved end residues are part of each CDR3. The D gene is left open where the match is weak. Clone sizes are given selectively: once, few, many, or a class where the clone is expanded.

V gene: TRBV6-2/TRBV6-3
D gene: NA
J gene: TRBJ1-4
clone size: few
CDR3 DNA: TGTGCCAGCAGTGCAACGCCTAATGAAAAACTGTTTTTT
CDR3 protein: CASSATPNEKLFF

V gene: TRBV7-2
D gene: NA
J gene: TRBJ2-3
clone size: NA
CDR3 DNA: TGTGCCAGCAGCTTAGGCTGGGCAGATACGCAGTATTTT
CDR3 protein: CASSLGWADTQYF

V gene: TRBV11-3
D gene: TRBD1
J gene: TRBJ2-2
clone size: NA
CDR3 DNA: TGTGCCAGCAGCTTTGACAGGGGGAACACCGGGGAGCTGTTTTTT
CDR3 protein: CASSFDRGNTGELFF

V gene: TRBV12-5
D gene: NA
J gene: TRBJ1-1
clone size: NA
CDR3 DNA: TGTGCTAGTGGTTGGGGGCTCTCGGGGAACACTGAAGCTTTCTTT
CDR3 protein: CASGWGLSGNTEAFF

V gene: TRBV3-1/TRBV3-2
D gene: TRBD1
J gene: TRBJ1-5
clone size: NA
CDR3 DNA: TGTGCCAGCAGCCAGGACAGGGGATGGTCTCAGCCCCAGCATTTT
CDR3 protein: CASSQDRGWSQPQHF

V gene: TRBV10-3
D gene: TRBD1
J gene: TRBJ2-1
clone size: NA
CDR3 DNA: TGTGCCATCAGCCTCGGACAGGGCCAACGCGAGCAGTTCTTC
CDR3 protein: CAISLGQGQREQFF

V gene: TRBV18
D gene: TRBD1
J gene: TRBJ1-3
clone size: NA
CDR3 DNA: TGTGCCAGCTCACAAACGGGACAGGGGGTCGGAAACACCATATATTTT
CDR3 protein: CASSQTGQGVGNTIYF

V gene: TRBV30
D gene: TRBD1
J gene: TRBJ2-1
clone size: NA
CDR3 DNA: TGTGCCTGGAGTAATGTCAGGGGGTTCTACAATGAGCAGTTCTTC
CDR3 protein: CAWSNVRGFYNEQFF

V gene: TRBV10-3
D gene: TRBD1
J gene: TRBJ1-2
clone size: NA
CDR3 DNA: TGTGCCATCGGACCGGACAGGGAATATGGCTACACCTTC
CDR3 protein: CAIGPDREYGYTF

V gene: TRBV6-2/TRBV6-3
D gene: TRBD1
J gene: TRBJ2-7
clone size: NA
CDR3 DNA: TGTGCCAGCAGTTACCCCATATCGGGACAGGGACCCGAGCAGTACTTC
CDR3 protein: CASSYPISGQGPEQYF

V gene: TRBV6-5
D gene: TRBD2
J gene: TRBJ2-1
clone size: NA
CDR3 DNA: TGTGCCAGCAGAACTGGGACTAGCGGAAACAATGAGCAGTTCTTC
CDR3 protein: CASRTGTSGNNEQFF

V gene: TRBV7-9
D gene: NA
J gene: TRBJ1-3
clone size: NA
CDR3 DNA: TGTGCCAGCAGCTTATCGGTTGGTCCCAGCTCTGGAAACACCATATATTTT
CDR3 protein: CASSLSVGPSSGNTIYF

V gene: TRBV2
D gene: NA
J gene: TRBJ1-1
clone size: once
CDR3 DNA: TGTGCCAGCAGTGATTCGGGGATCGCGGCTGAAGCTTTCTTT
CDR3 protein: CASSDSGIAAEAFF

V gene: TRBV2
D gene: NA
J gene: TRBJ2-7
clone size: NA
CDR3 DNA: TGTGCCAGCAGTCGGGACTCTCACGAGCAGTACTTC
CDR3 protein: CASSRDSHEQYF

V gene: TRBV7-2
D gene: TRBD1
J gene: TRBJ1-1
clone size: NA
CDR3 DNA: TGTGCCAGCAGCCCAAGGACAGGGTATGAGGCTGAAGCTTTCTTT
CDR3 protein: CASSPRTGYEAEAFF

V gene: TRBV5-1
D gene: NA
J gene: TRBJ2-1
clone size: NA
CDR3 DNA: TGCGCCAGCAGCTTGGAAGTAGATATAGGCAATGAGCAGTTCTTC
CDR3 protein: CASSLEVDIGNEQFF

V gene: TRBV18
D gene: TRBD1
J gene: TRBJ2-3
clone size: NA
CDR3 DNA: TGTGCCAGCTCACCGACAGGGCTAGATACGCAGTATTTT
CDR3 protein: CASSPTGLDTQYF

V gene: TRBV30
D gene: NA
J gene: TRBJ2-1
clone size: NA
CDR3 DNA: TGTGCCTCCCAGGACATGAGCTCCTACAATGAGCAGTTCTTC
CDR3 protein: CASQDMSSYNEQFF

V gene: TRBV10-3
D gene: NA
J gene: TRBJ2-7
clone size: NA
CDR3 DNA: TGTGCCATCAGTGAATCGTGGGGGACCTCCTACGAGCAGTACTTC
CDR3 protein: CAISESWGTSYEQYF

V gene: TRBV18
D gene: NA
J gene: TRBJ2-1
clone size: NA
CDR3 DNA: TGTGCCAGCTCACCACAGGCTCCCGCAGGTGGGGGGTACAATGAGCAGTTCTTC
CDR3 protein: CASSPQAPAGGGYNEQFF

V gene: TRBV7-8
D gene: TRBD1
J gene: TRBJ2-7
clone size: NA
CDR3 DNA: TGTGCCAGCAGCTTGGGACAGCCGCTGTACTTC
CDR3 protein: CASSLGQPLYF

V gene: TRBV5-8
D gene: NA
J gene: TRBJ1-5
clone size: NA
CDR3 DNA: TGTGCCAGCAGTGGGGGCCTGAGCAATCAGCCCCAGCATTTT
CDR3 protein: CASSGGLSNQPQHF

V gene: TRBV19
D gene: TRBD2
J gene: TRBJ2-1
clone size: once
CDR3 DNA: TGTGCCAGTAGTCTGGGACTAGCGGGCAATGAGCAGTTCTTC
CDR3 protein: CASSLGLAGNEQFF

V gene: TRBV28
D gene: NA
J gene: TRBJ1-2
clone size: NA
CDR3 DNA: TGTGCCAGCAATCCCACAGGGCTCTATGGCTACACCTTC
CDR3 protein: CASNPTGLYGYTF

V gene: TRBV10-3
D gene: NA
J gene: TRBJ1-2
clone size: few
CDR3 DNA: TGTGCCACTGGGCGGCGGGGGCAGGATGGCTACACCTTC
CDR3 protein: CATGRRGQDGYTF

V gene: TRBV5-8
D gene: NA
J gene: TRBJ2-5
clone size: NA
CDR3 DNA: TGTGCCAGTGGCCCGGATCGAGAGACCCAGTACTTC
CDR3 protein: CASGPDRETQYF

V gene: TRBV19
D gene: TRBD2
J gene: TRBJ2-1
clone size: once
CDR3 DNA: TGTGCCAGTAGTCCTCGACTAGCGGGAGAGGGCAATGAGCAGTTCTTC
CDR3 protein: CASSPRLAGEGNEQFF

V gene: TRBV28
D gene: TRBD2
J gene: TRBJ2-5
clone size: NA
CDR3 DNA: TGTGCCAGCAGCTTAGCGGGGGGGAACCAAGAGACCCAGTACTTC
CDR3 protein: CASSLAGGNQETQYF